Below are 22 T cell receptor beta chains sequenced from a single sample in a study of T cell changes during pregnancy in multiple sclerosis. Assay used: immunoSEQ multiplex PCR; TCRdb lists only in-frame clones, some missing. Here the sample spans 85,000 to 90,000 clones, 90% to 95% being singletons. The sequencing used peripheral blood, collected after pregnancy. These receptors were taken from a female donor in good health, enrolled as a control in a pregnancy study.

CDR3 nucleotide sequence: TGTGCCAGCAGTCAAGCGGGGGCCACAGATACGCAGTATTTT. Residues: CASSQAGATDTQYF. The chain uses TRBV28 and TRBJ2-3; 8 bases align to TRBD2. This CDR3 has 14 residues. V was pared by 5 bases and J by 2 bases, with 3 bases of the junction left unmatched. The V gene's germline CDR1 is MDHEN and CDR2 SYDVKM. Drawing the rest from reference TRBV28 and TRBJ2-3, the complete variable domain is DVKVTQSSRYLVKRTGEKVFLECVQDMDHENMFWYRQDPGLGLRLIYFSYDVKMKEKGDIPEGYSVSREKKERFSLILESASTNQTSMYLCASSQAGATDTQYFGPGTRLTVL.

This clone was found once. This rearrangement joins TRBV6-5 to TRBJ1-1, with 7 bases fitting TRBD1. Unmatched junction bases numbered 3, after V lost 2 bases and J lost 3 bases. Germline V CDR1 and CDR2: MNHEY, SVGAGI. The CDR3 runs to 14 residues. The CDR3 region has the DNA TGTGCCAGCAGTTACAGGGGGCTGGACACTGAAGCTTTCTTT. It yields the protein CASSYRGLDTEAFF.

This chain connects TRBV5-4 to TRBJ2-2; weak D call: TRBD1 (5 bases). Trimming took 4 bases from V and 0 from J, leaving 13 bases between them. The CDR3 is 16 amino acids. Germline V lookup: CDR1 SGHNT, CDR2 YYREEE (reference sequence). CDR3 in amino acids: CASSGTGASNTGELFF. The CDR3 nucleotides read TGTGCCAGCAGCGGCACAGGAGCTTCGAACACCGGGGAGCTGTTTTTT.

This clone was detected a few times. This sequence joins TRBV28 and TRBJ2-4; tentatively, D is TRBD2 (6 bases). This CDR3 region has 12 residues. Trimming removed 8 bases at V and 8 bases at J, with 13 bases between. Germline loops: CDR1 MDHEN, CDR2 SYDVKM. In DNA, the CDR3 is TGTGCCAGCGGAGGGGTTCGTGACATTCAGTACTTC. Translation gives CASGGVRDIQYF.

This sequence joins TRBV15 and TRBJ2-3, with D possibly TRBD1 on 5 matching bases. The V gene's germline CDR1 is LNHNV and CDR2 YYDKDF (reference sequence). The V and J ends lost 0 bases and 10 bases respectively, with 11 bases between them. This CDR3 spans 13 amino acids. The DNA of the CDR3 is TGTGCCACCAGCAGAGATGGGGTAGGGGCGCAGTATTTT. It yields the protein CATSRDGVGAQYF.

The chain combines TRBV6-1 with TRBJ1-4; TRBD1 agrees at 9 bases. The CDR3 runs 14 residues. The germline V gene has CDR1 MNHNS and CDR2 SASEGT. V shed 7 bases, J shed 3 bases, and the junction held 3 bases outside the gene matches. This chain's CDR3 is CASNDRGANEKLFF. Here the CDR3 DNA reads TGTGCCAGCAACGACAGGGGGGCTAATGAAAAACTGTTTTTT.

The rearrangement joins TRBV30 to TRBJ2-3; D remains unclear. The CDR3 runs to 10 residues. Looked up from germline, CDR1 is GTSNPN and CDR2 is SVGIG (reference sequence). Trimming shortened V by 5 bases and J by 5 bases, and 5 bases separated the two germline ends. The CDR3 nucleotides are TGTGCCTGGGGCCGAGATACGCAGTATTTT. As protein: CAWGRDTQYF. The variable domain in full, completed from reference TRBV30 and TRBJ2-3, reads SQTIHQWPATLVQPVGSPLSLECTVEGTSNPNLYWYRQAAGRGLQLLFYSVGIGQISSEVPQNLSASRPQDRQFILSSKKLLLSDSGFYLCAWGRDTQYFGPGTRLTVL.

The chain has TRBV27 and TRBJ2-1; 8 bases are shared with TRBD1. From germline, CDR1 is MNHEY and CDR2 SMNVEV (reference sequence). The CDR3 covers 15 residues. Trimming removed 5 bases from V and 3 bases from J; junction bases left unmatched: 6. The CDR3 loop is CASSVPGTGYNEQFF. The CDR3 nucleotides are TGTGCCAGCAGTGTCCCCGGGACAGGCTACAATGAGCAGTTCTTC.

The V gene is TRBV18, the J gene TRBJ2-7, with 7 bases fitting TRBD1. The CDR3 sequence is 14 residues long. V gave up 2 bases and J gave up 5 bases; unmatched junction bases: 6. Germline loops: CDR1 KGHSH, CDR2 LQKENI. The CDR3 reads CASSPGQVRDEQYF. CDR3 DNA: TGTGCCAGCTCACCAGGACAGGTCCGGGACGAGCAGTACTTC.

The chain joins TRBV19 to TRBJ1-4, with a tentative D call TRBD1 (5 bases). The germline gives CDR1 LNHDA, CDR2 SQIVND (reference sequence). The CDR3 is 14 amino acids. The V end was cut by 10 bases, the J end by 8 bases, with 20 bases between. CDR3 in amino acids: CATRSGRVGEKLFF. The CDR3 DNA follows: TGTGCCACCCGATCCGGCAGGGTGGGGGAAAAACTGTTTTTT. The variable domain in full, with the rest retrieved from reference TRBV19 and TRBJ1-4, is DGGITQSPKYLFRKEGQNVTLSCEQNLNHDAMYWYRQDPGQGLRLIYYSQIVNDFQKGDIAEGYSVSREKKESFPLTVTSAQKNPTAFYLCATRSGRVGEKLFFGSGTQLSVL.

The CDR3 reads CASSWGGSYNEQFF. For the CDR3, the DNA is TGTGCCAGCAGTTGGGGGGGCTCCTACAATGAGCAGTTCTTC. The genes are TRBV6-5 and TRBJ2-1, with 7 bases fitting TRBD2. The CDR3 contains 14 residues. After removal of 4 bases from V and 0 bases from J, the junction contained 0 bases not matched to a gene. Germline CDR1 and CDR2: MNHEY and SVGAGI.

V gene TRBV7-9 combines with J gene TRBJ2-3; D may be TRBD2 (5 bases). CDR3 size: 15 residues. V lost 6 bases and J 3 bases, leaving 16 bases between the germline ends. Germline CDR1 reads SEHNR; CDR2 reads FQNEAQ (reference sequence). The CDR3: CASSLNSATTDTQYF. The CDR3 coding sequence is TGTGCCAGCAGTCTAAATAGCGCGACTACAGATACGCAGTATTTT.

The CDR3 spells CASSIGQGASPYEQYF. As DNA, the CDR3 is TGTGCCAGCAGCATCGGACAGGGGGCTTCCCCATACGAGCAGTACTTC. The V gene is TRBV5-4, the J gene TRBJ2-7; 11 bases match TRBD1. Germline V lookup: CDR1 SGHNT, CDR2 YYREEE (reference sequence). The CDR3 covers 16 residues. V lost 4 bases, J lost 4 bases, and 10 bases stayed unmatched.

The genes are TRBV5-1 and TRBJ2-1; TRBD1 matches at 8 bases. The CDR3 runs to 17 residues. Germline lookup yields CDR1 SGHRS and CDR2 YFSETQ. V was clipped by 2 bases and J by 4 bases; unmatched bases: 11. The CDR3 sequence: CASSFSQGAGIYNEQFF. The CDR3 DNA reads as TGCGCCAGCAGCTTTTCCCAGGGGGCGGGAATATACAATGAGCAGTTCTTC.

The V and J genes are TRBV5-1 and TRBJ2-7; 7 bases are a match to TRBD1. Germline V lookup: CDR1 SGHRS, CDR2 YFSETQ. After removal of 4 bases from V and 0 bases from J, the junction contained 7 bases not matched to a gene. CDR3 length equals 15 residues. CDR3 amino acids: CASSHQGVPSYEQYF. CDR3 coding DNA: TGCGCCAGCAGCCATCAGGGGGTCCCCTCCTACGAGCAGTACTTC.

The V call is TRBV18, the J call TRBJ1-1; a possible D gene is TRBD1 (5 bases). There are 18 residues in the CDR3. V lost 6 bases, J lost 3 bases, and 26 bases lay in between. Per the germline V gene, CDR1 is KGHSH and CDR2 is LQKENI. The DNA for the CDR3 is TGTGCCAGCTCCCCCAGGGACCGGGACTTCGAGACGGACACTGAAGCTTTCTTT. The encoded protein is CASSPRDRDFETDTEAFF.

A single count supports this clone. The CDR3 region is CASSLLYDTQRNEQFF. The CDR3 DNA follows: TGCGCCAGCAGCCTCCTTTATGACACTCAGCGGAATGAGCAGTTCTTC. The chain is built from TRBV5-1 and TRBJ2-1; tentative D call: TRBD2 (5 bases). V lost 4 bases, J lost 7 bases, and 21 bases lay in between. The CDR3 totals 16 residues. CDR1 and CDR2 (germline): SGHRS, YFSETQ.

This chain uses TRBV9 with TRBJ2-2; D is uncertain. The CDR3 consists of 15 residues. V was shortened by 0 bases and J by 5 bases, with 11 bases between the two germline ends. Germline-derived CDR1 and CDR2 are SGDLS and YYNGEE. The CDR3 DNA is TGTGCCAGCAGCGTAGGACTTCAAGAAACCGGGGAGCTGTTTTTT. Protein: CASSVGLQETGELFF. The whole variable domain, remainder taken from reference TRBV9 and TRBJ2-2, is DSGVTQTPKHLITATGQRVTLRCSPRSGDLSVYWYQQSLDQGLQFLIQYYNGEERAKGNILERFSAQQFPDLHSELNLSSLELGDSALYFCASSVGLQETGELFFGEGSRLTVL.

This clone was counted once. The chain couples TRBV27 to TRBJ2-3, with TRBD2 identical over 16 bases. The junction had 11 bases not matched to a gene; V was cut back by 7 bases and J by 1 base. Germline assignment: CDR1 MNHEY and CDR2 SMNVEV (reference sequence). CDR3 length equals 19 residues. CDR3 DNA sequence: TGTGCCAGCATTCACGGGACTAGCGGGAGGGCCGGTGGCACAGATACGCAGTATTTT. Translating it yields CASIHGTSGRAGGTDTQYF.

The chain has TRBV28 and TRBJ2-7, with D perhaps matching TRBD2 (6 bases). Trimming cost V 4 bases and J 7 bases, with 14 bases left between them. Looked up from germline, CDR1 is MDHEN and CDR2 is SYDVKM. The CDR3 runs to 13 residues. Here the CDR3 reads CASSSLGGWEQYF. Written as DNA, the CDR3 is TGTGCCAGCAGTTCCCTTGGGGGGTGGGAGCAGTACTTC.

The V call is TRBV27, the J call TRBJ2-1; the match to TRBD2 covers 8 bases. Germline trimming cut 7 bases from V and 6 bases from J; bases unmatched to any gene: 11. CDR1 MNHEY and CDR2 SMNVEV come from the germline V gene (reference sequence). The CDR3 length is 15 residues. The CDR3: CASTGTGTRANEQFF. The CDR3 nucleotides read TGTGCCAGCACCGGAACCGGGACTAGGGCCAATGAGCAGTTCTTC.

The CDR3: CASSSVQGSGSPLHF. The CDR3 nucleotides read TGCGCCAGCAGCTCCGTACAGGGATCGGGTTCACCCCTCCACTTT. The chain employs TRBV5-1 and TRBJ1-6, with D possibly being TRBD1 (6 bases). V gave up 3 bases and J gave up 9 bases, with 16 bases separating them. The CDR3 extends over 15 amino acids. The germline V gene encodes CDR1 SGHRS and CDR2 YFSETQ.